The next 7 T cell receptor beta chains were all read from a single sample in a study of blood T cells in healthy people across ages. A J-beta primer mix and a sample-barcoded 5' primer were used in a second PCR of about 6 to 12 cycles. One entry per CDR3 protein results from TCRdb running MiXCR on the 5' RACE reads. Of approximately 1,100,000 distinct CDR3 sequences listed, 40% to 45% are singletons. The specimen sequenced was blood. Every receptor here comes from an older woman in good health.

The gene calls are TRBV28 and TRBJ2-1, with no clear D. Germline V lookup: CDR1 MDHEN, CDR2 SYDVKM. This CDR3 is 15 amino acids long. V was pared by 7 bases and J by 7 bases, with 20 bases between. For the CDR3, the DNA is TGTGCCAGCACTCTTCCGGGCTCCTCGAGGAATGAGCAGTTCTTC. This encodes CASTLPGSSRNEQFF.

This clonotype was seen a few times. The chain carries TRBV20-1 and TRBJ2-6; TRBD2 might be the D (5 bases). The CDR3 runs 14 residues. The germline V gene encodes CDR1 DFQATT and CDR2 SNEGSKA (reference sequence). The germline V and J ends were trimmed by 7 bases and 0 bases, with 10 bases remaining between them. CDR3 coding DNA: TGCAGTGTAATGGACTTCTCTGGGGCCAACGTCCTGACTTTC. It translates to CSVMDFSGANVLTF.

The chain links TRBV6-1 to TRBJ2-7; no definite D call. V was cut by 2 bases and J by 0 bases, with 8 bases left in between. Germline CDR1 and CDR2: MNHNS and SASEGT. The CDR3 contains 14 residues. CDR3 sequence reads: CASSESRSSYEQYF. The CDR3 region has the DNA TGTGCCAGCAGTGAATCCAGGAGCTCCTACGAGCAGTACTTC.

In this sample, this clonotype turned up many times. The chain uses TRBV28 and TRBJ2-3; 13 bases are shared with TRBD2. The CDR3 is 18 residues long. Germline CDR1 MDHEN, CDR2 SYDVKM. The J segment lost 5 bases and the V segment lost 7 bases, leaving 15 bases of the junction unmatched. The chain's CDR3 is CASTSRTSGRGVRDTQYF. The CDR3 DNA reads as TGTGCCAGCACCTCCAGGACTAGCGGGAGAGGGGTAAGAGATACGCAGTATTTT.

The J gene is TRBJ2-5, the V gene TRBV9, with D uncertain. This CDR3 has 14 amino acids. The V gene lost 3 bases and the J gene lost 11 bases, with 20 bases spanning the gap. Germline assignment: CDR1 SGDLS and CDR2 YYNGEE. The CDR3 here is CASSAGYPTSEQYF. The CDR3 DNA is TGTGCCAGCAGCGCGGGTTACCCCACCTCGGAGCAGTACTTC.

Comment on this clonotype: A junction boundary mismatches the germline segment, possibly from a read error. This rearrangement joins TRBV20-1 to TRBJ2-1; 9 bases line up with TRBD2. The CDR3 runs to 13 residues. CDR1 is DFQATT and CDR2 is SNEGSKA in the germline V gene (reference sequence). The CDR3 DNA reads TGCAGTGCGAGCGGGACTAGCAGTCATGAACAGTTCTTC. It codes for CSASGTSSHEQFF.

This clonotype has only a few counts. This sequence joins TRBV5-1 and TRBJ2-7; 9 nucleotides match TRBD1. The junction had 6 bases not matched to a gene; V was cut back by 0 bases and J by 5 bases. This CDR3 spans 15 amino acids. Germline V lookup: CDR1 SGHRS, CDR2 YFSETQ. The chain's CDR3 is CASSLEGQGRHEQYF. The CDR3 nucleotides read TGCGCCAGCAGCTTGGAGGGACAGGGTCGGCACGAGCAGTACTTC.